The present T cell receptor beta chain was sequenced within a study of T cells expressing NK-cell markers. Study-wide points: The CD3+CD56-NKG2C+ fraction of several donors was likewise dominated by these clonotypes.

Template switching by 5'RACE with UMIs generated the TCR beta cDNA. TCRdb reprocessed the 5' RACE reads, keeping one entry per CDR3 protein, no DNA. The sample table sets out 120,000 to 150,000 distinct CDR3 sequences. Worth noting for this clonotype: As yet, its antigen is unknown.

The material sequenced was blood T cells: a sorted CD56 or NKG2C T cell subset, CD4+ or CD8+ T cells, or bulk PBMC T cells (not recorded which). The sequence was obtained from a man aged 18 to 30 in good health.

This CDR3 reads CATGTGWDQPQHF. The J gene is TRBJ1-5, the V gene TRBV19. The CDR3 covers 13 residues. Germline CDR1 LNHDA, CDR2 SQIVND (reference sequence).